The clone carrying this TCR beta chain has a single count. The antigen is not known. Germline lookup yields CDR1 SGHRS and CDR2 YFSETQ. V was pared by 0 bases and J by 1 base, with 7 bases between. CDR3 length: 15 residues. This entry comes from a study of cytomegalovirus exposure and HLA in healthy donors. The PCR contained 60 Vbeta and 13 Jbeta primers. The method was immunoSEQ multiplex PCR; TCRdb's version includes in-frame clones alone and lacks a portion of them. Of about 88,000 clones listed, around four fifths are singletons. Study-level points and caveats: It was reported that the classifier diagnosed cytomegalovirus status with high specificity and sensitivity in both the original and validation cohorts. Earlier findings revealed that most TCR beta V segments proved productive either about 90% or about 30% of the time. The study put 160 or so TCR beta chains on its list as cytomegalovirus-associated.

This clonotype originated in a young man in good health and CMV-seronegative. The chain combines TRBV5-1 with TRBJ2-2; D unclear. Input material: PBMCs. For the CDR3, the DNA is TGCGCCAGCAGCTTGGTATCGGGGAACACCGGGGAGCTGTTTTTT. Its translation is CASSLVSGNTGELFF.